The 10 T cell receptor beta chains in this list originate from one sample, sequenced in a study of early T cells in non-severe SARS-CoV-2 infection. TCRdb itself ran the 5' RACE reads through MiXCR, one entry per CDR3 protein. Among tens of thousands of distinct CDR3 sequences listed, approximately 13% were seen once. The sample was whole blood. These receptors were taken from an adult who was a healthcare worker with PCR-confirmed SARS-CoV-2 infection or an uninfected control (not recorded which).

This clonotype was counted between two and nine times. A junction boundary mismatches the germline segment, possibly from a read error. The chain recombines TRBV6-1 with TRBJ2-5; no clear D. From germline, CDR1 is MNHNS and CDR2 SASEGT. This CDR3 spans 10 amino acids. CDR3 amino acids: CASREVGHHF. The CDR3 DNA is TGTGCCAGCAGGGAAGTAGGCCATCACTTC.

The chain uses TRBV7-2 and TRBJ2-3; D is ambiguous. Germline V lookup: CDR1 SGHTA, CDR2 FQGNSA. V gave up 3 bases and J gave up 3 bases, with 7 bases separating them. The CDR3 covers 13 residues. CDR3 coding DNA: TGTGCCAGCAGCTTGCCGGAAACAGATACGCAGTATTTT. Its translation is CASSLPETDTQYF.

The V call is TRBV7-9, the J call TRBJ2-5; D uncertain. V lost 5 bases, J lost 7 bases, and 14 bases lay in between. Germline-derived CDR1 and CDR2 are SEHNR and FQNEAQ (reference sequence). The CDR3 contains 13 residues. Written as DNA, the CDR3 is TGTGCCAGCAGCCTTCCAAGCGAACGGACCCAGTACTTC. Protein sequence: CASSLPSERTQYF.

This clonotype was detected many times. The chain recombines TRBV7-2 with TRBJ2-1; the match to TRBD2 covers 9 bases. This CDR3 comprises 16 residues. From germline, CDR1 is SGHTA and CDR2 FQGNSA. Trimming took 2 bases from V and 7 from J; bases not matched to a gene: 9. The CDR3 loop is CASSLIAGVRLNEQFF. In nucleotides, the CDR3 is TGTGCCAGCAGCTTAATAGCGGGAGTACGGTTGAATGAGCAGTTCTTC.

This clonotype was seen many times. The chain is built from TRBV4-2 and TRBJ2-4; D is ambiguous. Deletions cut 0 bases from V and 15 bases from J, with 21 bases between. The CDR3 is made up of 15 amino acids. Germline CDR1 and CDR2: LGHNA and YNFKEQ. This chain's CDR3 is CASSQELSIYGERYF. The CDR3 DNA reads TGTGCCAGCAGCCAAGAATTATCCATATACGGAGAGCGGTACTTC.

This clonotype was recorded at least ten times. The rearrangement joins TRBV30 to TRBJ2-3; 7 nucleotides align to TRBD1. The J segment lost 3 bases and the V segment lost 3 bases, leaving 6 bases of the junction unmatched. This CDR3 is built from 14 residues. Germline CDR1 is GTSNPN and CDR2 is SVGIG (reference sequence). The CDR3, as DNA: TGTGCCTGGAGCCGGGACAGTCGGACAGATACGCAGTATTTT. Residues: CAWSRDSRTDTQYF.

V is TRBV3-1 and J is TRBJ1-1; a weak D match, TRBD1 (5 bases). This CDR3 comprises 17 residues. Germline CDR1 is LGHDT and CDR2 is YNNKEL (reference sequence). V gave up 1 base and J gave up 5 bases, with 20 bases separating them. The CDR3 DNA reads TGTGCCAGCAGCCAAGGTTTGGGCGGGCAGGGATCTACTGAAGCTTTCTTT. This sequence encodes CASSQGLGGQGSTEAFF.

This clonotype occurred many times. The chain links TRBV20-1 to TRBJ2-7; TRBD2 matches at 10 bases. Trimming removed 0 bases from V and 1 base from J; junction bases left unmatched: 18. The CDR3 contains 20 residues. Germline lookup yields CDR1 DFQATT and CDR2 SNEGSKA (reference sequence). The CDR3 loop is CSAREEVRPSGSVGSYEQYF. The DNA of the CDR3 is TGCAGTGCTAGAGAGGAGGTGAGGCCTAGCGGGAGCGTTGGGTCCTACGAGCAGTACTTC.

The sample holds many counts of this clonotype. This chain uses TRBV18 with TRBJ2-1; D gene unclear. CDR3 length: 12 residues. Deletions cut 3 bases from V and 6 bases from J, with 6 bases between. Per the germline V gene, CDR1 is KGHSH and CDR2 is LQKENI. CDR3 bases: TGTGCCAGCTCACCCAAGAGCAATGAGCAGTTCTTC. It encodes CASSPKSNEQFF.

The CDR3 DNA sequence: TGCAGTGCTAGGAAGGGACTAGCAGTCTATGAGCAGTTCTTC. It specifies CSARKGLAVYEQFF. The chain is built from TRBV20-1 and TRBJ2-1, with 9 bases lining up with TRBD2. Trimming removed 3 bases from V and 8 bases from J; junction bases left unmatched: 8. The germline gives CDR1 DFQATT, CDR2 SNEGSKA (reference sequence). The CDR3 has 14 residues.